These 4 T cell receptor beta chains were sequenced from one sample in a study of T cells in Graves' hyperthyroidism and ophthalmopathy. Researchers amplified the TCR beta CDR3 regions from RNA transcripts. HTBI primers were employed in a first-round RT-PCR of the TCR CDR3. TCRdb called the multiplex PCR reads again in MiXCR, with one record for every CDR3 protein. Of about 380,000 distinct CDR3 sequences in the sample, approximately 17% were seen once. The sample taken for sequencing was blood. The receptors here all came from a man between 18 and 35 years old with Graves' ophthalmopathy.

The chain joins TRBV7-2 to TRBJ2-5, with TRBD1 matching 8 bases. The ends lost 5 bases at V and 5 bases at J; junction bases unmatched: 13. Germline loops: CDR1 SGHTA, CDR2 FQGNSA. The CDR3 is 16 residues long. For the CDR3, the DNA is TGTGCCAGCAGCGCCGAAGGCCGGACAGGGCGGGAGACCCAGTACTTC. As protein: CASSAEGRTGRETQYF.

This clonotype appeared many times. The chain combines TRBV6-1 with TRBJ2-1; 11 positions match TRBD2. The V gene end was trimmed by 4 bases and the J gene end by 5 bases; junction bases not matched to a gene: 4. Germline V lookup: CDR1 MNHNS, CDR2 SASEGT. CDR3 length equals 15 residues. DNA of the CDR3: TGTGCCAGCAGTGCAACTAGCGGGGGAAACAATGAGCAGTTCTTC. It translates to CASSATSGGNNEQFF.

This clonotype came up many times. V usage is TRBV7-9 and J usage is TRBJ2-7, with 8 bases aligning to TRBD1. Germline CDR1 and CDR2: SEHNR and FQNEAQ (reference sequence). The CDR3 is made up of 14 amino acids. The V segment lost 5 bases and the J segment 3 bases; nucleotides outside the gene matches: 6. The CDR3 bases are TGTGCCAGCAGCATTAGACAGGGGAACTACGAGCAGTACTTC. This encodes CASSIRQGNYEQYF.

V usage is TRBV5-6 and J usage is TRBJ2-1, with D possibly being TRBD1 (6 bases). Between the trimmed V and J ends, which lost 3 bases and 9 bases, there was a span of 10 bases. The CDR3 covers 12 residues. The germline V gene encodes CDR1 SGHDT and CDR2 YYEEEE. For the CDR3, the DNA is TGTGCCAGCAGCTGGCACAGGGTTGAGCAGTTCTTC. It specifies CASSWHRVEQFF.